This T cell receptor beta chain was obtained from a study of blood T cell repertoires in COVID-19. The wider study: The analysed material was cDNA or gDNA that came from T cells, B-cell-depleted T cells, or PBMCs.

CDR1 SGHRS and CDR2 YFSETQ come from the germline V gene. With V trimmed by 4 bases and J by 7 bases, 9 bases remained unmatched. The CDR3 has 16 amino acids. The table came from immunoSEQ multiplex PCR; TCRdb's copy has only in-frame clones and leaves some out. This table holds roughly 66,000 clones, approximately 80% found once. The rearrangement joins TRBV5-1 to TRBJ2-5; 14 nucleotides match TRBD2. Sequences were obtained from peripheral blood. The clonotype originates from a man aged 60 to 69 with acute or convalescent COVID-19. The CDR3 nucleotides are TGCGCCAGCAGCACCCAAGGACTAGCGGGGGGAGGGACCCAGTACTTC. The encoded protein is CASSTQGLAGGGTQYF.